What follows are 14 T cell receptor beta chains derived from one specimen sequenced in a study of neurological immune-mediated disorders. One entry per CDR3 protein, called by TCRdb with MiXCR from the 5' RACE reads. The sample includes just over 20,000 distinct CDR3 sequences, around a sixth seen only once; the top ten take 7.5%. Sequences were obtained from CD8+ T cells from blood. All receptors derive from a woman in her late teens or twenties with multiple sclerosis.

This clonotype is medium-sized (0.01 to 0.1%) by share. The DNA for the CDR3 is TGTGCCAGCATCGACAGGGGAATCGGTGGCTACACCTTC. Translation gives CASIDRGIGGYTF. The chain recombines TRBV12-3 or TRBV12-4 with TRBJ1-2; TRBD1 agrees at 8 bases. This CDR3 has 13 amino acids. Trimming at V came to 7 bases and at J to 7 bases, leaving 8 bases not matched to a gene.

This clonotype was seen at least ten times. The V gene is TRBV7-6, the J gene TRBJ1-1, with 9 bases fitting TRBD1. Germline CDR1 is SGHVS and CDR2 is FNYEAQ. V lost 1 base, J lost 5 bases, and 5 bases stayed unmatched. CDR3 size: 15 residues. For the CDR3, the DNA is TGTGCCAGCAGCTTAGGACAGGGGGACAAGACTGAAGCTTTCTTT. It translates to CASSLGQGDKTEAFF.

This clonotype was counted ten times or more. The chain uses TRBV27 and TRBJ2-1; tentatively, D is TRBD2 (6 bases). The CDR3 runs 16 residues. Per germline, CDR1 MNHEY and CDR2 SMNVEV (reference sequence). Trimming pared 2 bases from V and 3 bases from J, leaving 14 bases between. This chain's CDR3 is CASSLGTGVIYNEQFF. As DNA, the CDR3 is TGTGCCAGCAGTTTAGGAACGGGAGTCATCTACAATGAGCAGTTCTTC.

Many counts were recorded for this clonotype. The chain uses TRBV6-2 or TRBV6-3 and TRBJ1-5, with a possible D match to TRBD1 (6 bases). The CDR3 sequence is 14 residues long. CDR1 is MNHEY and CDR2 is SVGEGT in the germline V gene. The V end was cut by 6 bases, the J end by 5 bases, with 14 bases between. CDR3 in DNA: TGTGCCAGCAGACCCCTCGGGGGCTATCAGCCCCAGCATTTT. Amino acid sequence: CASRPLGGYQPQHF.

This clonotype appeared many times. This chain joins TRBV11-2 and TRBJ1-1; D not resolved. The CDR3 has 13 residues. The V and J ends lost 6 bases and 3 bases respectively, with 11 bases between them. Germline CDR1 reads SGHAT; CDR2 reads FQNNGV. CDR3: CASRSTDYTEAFF. CDR3 sequence (DNA): TGTGCCAGCAGGTCCACAGATTACACTGAAGCTTTCTTT.

This clonotype was detected many times. The rearrangement joins TRBV12-3 or TRBV12-4 to TRBJ2-3, with D possibly called TRBD1 or TRBD2 (5 bases each). The CDR3 loop spans 15 amino acids. Between the trimmed V and J ends, which lost 3 bases and 5 bases, there was a span of 15 bases. Here the CDR3 reads CASSFLGRAVDTQYF. CDR3 coding DNA: TGTGCCAGCAGTTTTCTGGGACGTGCCGTAGATACGCAGTATTTT.

This clonotype has a count of ten or more. The CDR3 here is CASSPAGGSYEQYF. In DNA form, the CDR3 reads TGTGCCAGCAGCCCAGCGGGGGGCTCCTACGAGCAGTACTTC. This sequence joins TRBV4-2 and TRBJ2-7; TRBD2 matches 9 bases. V was clipped by 4 bases and J by 0 bases; unmatched bases: 1. Germline V gene sequence: CDR1 LGHNA, CDR2 YNFKEQ. CDR3 length: 14 residues.

V and J are TRBV29-1 and TRBJ2-3; 9 bases match TRBD2. The CDR3 loop spans 15 amino acids. With 3 bases clipped from V and 3 bases from J, the junction kept 7 bases outside the gene matches. Germline CDR1 reads SQVTM; CDR2 reads ANQGSEA. CDR3 coding DNA: TGCAGCGTTGAGGTTAGCGGGAGAGGAACAGATACGCAGTATTTT. Amino acid sequence: CSVEVSGRGTDTQYF.

This clonotype was recorded many times. The chain uses TRBV15 and TRBJ1-1, with D perhaps TRBD1 (5 bases). The CDR3 loop spans 14 amino acids. Trimming removed 7 bases from V and 5 bases from J, with 17 bases in between. Germline CDR1 reads LNHNV; CDR2 reads YYDKDF (reference sequence). CDR3: CATTQTRRTTEAFF. The CDR3 DNA reads TGTGCCACCACCCAGACGCGGCGGACAACTGAAGCTTTCTTT. Based on the CDR3 plus reference TRBV15 and TRBJ1-1, the full variable domain is DAMVIQNPRYQVTQFGKPVTLSCSQTLNHNVMYWYQQKSSQAPKLLFHYYDKDFNNEADTPDNFQSRRPNTSFCFLDIRSPGLGDTAMYLCATTQTRRTTEAFFGQGTRLTVV.

Many counts were recorded for this clonotype. The V call is TRBV7-6, the J call TRBJ2-3, with D possibly TRBD2 on 5 matching bases. The ends were cut back, 5 bases at V and 0 bases at J, with 18 bases in the middle. CDR3 size: 17 residues. CDR1 and CDR2 (germline): SGHVS, FNYEAQ. The DNA for the CDR3 is TGTGCCAGCAGCCCGGCGAGAGGGCTCCTGAGCACAGATACGCAGTATTTT. Protein sequence: CASSPARGLLSTDTQYF. Filled out from reference TRBV7-6 and TRBJ2-3, the complete variable domain reads GAGVSQSPRYKVTKRGQDVALRCDPISGHVSLYWYRQALGQGPEFLTYFNYEAQQDKSGLPNDRFSAERPEGSISTLTIQRTEQRDSAMYRCASSPARGLLSTDTQYFGPGTRLTVL.

This clonotype was seen repeatedly, ten times or more. V gene TRBV12-3 or TRBV12-4 combines with J gene TRBJ2-1; 8 positions match TRBD2. The CDR3 runs 16 residues. With 4 bases clipped from V and 5 bases from J, the junction kept 10 bases outside the gene matches. CDR3 DNA sequence: TGTGCCAGCAGTTCTCCGACTAGCGATTTGGACAATGAGCAGTTCTTC. This encodes CASSSPTSDLDNEQFF.

This clonotype is medium-sized. V usage is TRBV20-1 and J usage is TRBJ1-1; no definite D call. V was clipped by 1 base and J by 4 bases, with 10 bases between them. From germline, CDR1 is DFQATT and CDR2 SNEGSKA (reference sequence). The CDR3 runs to 13 residues. The CDR3 DNA sequence: TGCAGTGCTAGAGGGTTTTCGGGCACTGAAGCTTTCTTT. It yields the protein CSARGFSGTEAFF.

In its sample, this clonotype was seen many times. The chain joins TRBV29-1 to TRBJ2-1; 9 nucleotides line up with TRBD2. The CDR3 has 15 amino acids. The ends lost 6 bases at V and 4 bases at J; junction bases unmatched: 10. CDR1 and CDR2 from the germline V gene are SQVTM and ANQGSEA. CDR3 in DNA: TGCAGCGTGGGGGGCCTAGCGGGGAAGTACAATGAGCAGTTCTTC. Its translation is CSVGGLAGKYNEQFF.

This clonotype came up many times. The chain recombines TRBV7-3 with TRBJ2-1; possibly TRBD2 for D (6 bases). Trimming took off 5 bases at V and 0 bases at J, with 11 bases between the two ends. The germline gives CDR1 SGHTA, CDR2 FQGTGA. This CDR3 is 15 amino acids long. CDR3 region: CASSETTSSYNEQFF. The CDR3 DNA sequence: TGTGCCAGCAGCGAAACGACTAGCTCCTACAATGAGCAGTTCTTC.